The 29 T cell receptor beta chains listed next were all sequenced from one sample in a study of CD8 T cells in ankylosing spondylitis. TCRdb itself ran the 5' RACE reads through MiXCR, one entry per CDR3 protein. This table holds around 150,000 distinct CDR3 sequences, about a sixth found once. The sequencing input was blood, either unsorted or a sorted T cell fraction (not recorded which). Receptor source: a male donor with ankylosing spondylitis or in good health (not recorded which).

This clonotype was recorded at least ten times. The chain links TRBV29-1 to TRBJ2-2; D is ambiguous. CDR1 SQVTM and CDR2 ANQGSEA come from the germline V gene. There are 11 residues in the CDR3. The V gene lost 2 bases and the J gene lost 6 bases, with 4 bases spanning the gap. The CDR3 DNA reads as TGCAGCGTTGAATCATCCGGGGAGCTGTTTTTT. Its protein product is CSVESSGELFF.

At least ten counts were recorded for this clonotype. The chain combines TRBV5-1 with TRBJ2-7; D perhaps matches TRBD1 (5 bases). V gave up 2 bases and J gave up 1 base, with 7 bases separating them. The CDR3 consists of 13 residues. Germline lookup yields CDR1 SGHRS and CDR2 YFSETQ. The CDR3 DNA follows: TGCGCCAGCAGCTTCCAGGGTTCCTACGAGCAGTACTTC. Protein: CASSFQGSYEQYF. The full variable domain, with the rest looked up from reference TRBV5-1 and TRBJ2-7, is KAGVTQTPRYLIKTRGQQVTLSCSPISGHRSVSWYQQTPGQGLQFLFEYFSETQRNKGNFPGRFSGRQFSNSRSEMNVSTLELGDSALYLCASSFQGSYEQYFGPGTRLTVT.

This clonotype occurred many times. The CDR3 coding sequence is TGCAGTGCTGGGGGACAGGGAGGGGTCACAGATACGCAGTATTTT. Encoded protein: CSAGGQGGVTDTQYF. The gene calls are TRBV20-1 and TRBJ2-3; the match to TRBD1 covers 9 bases. With V trimmed by 5 bases and J by 2 bases, 8 bases remained unmatched. Germline CDR1 reads DFQATT; CDR2 reads SNEGSKA (reference sequence). The CDR3 consists of 15 residues.

The sample holds one count of this clonotype. At one boundary the junction diverges from the germline segment, which might be a read error. The chain couples TRBV20-1 to TRBJ2-1; the match to TRBD1 covers 10 bases. CDR1 and CDR2 from the germline V gene are DFQATT and SNEGSKA (reference sequence). CDR3 length equals 17 residues. Here the CDR3 DNA reads TGCTGTGCTAGAGATGCGACAGGGGGCGGTTCCTACAATGAGCAGTTCTTC. Protein sequence: CCARDATGGGSYNEQFF.

On this clonotype itself: A much larger clone differs from this one at a single base, so this may be a read error. This rearrangement joins TRBV2 to TRBJ2-3; 12 bases align to TRBD2. Germline V gene lookup returns CDR1 SNHLY and CDR2 FYNNEI. The CDR3 totals 14 residues. The CDR3 region is CVSRTSGTGDTQYF. CDR3 in DNA: TGTGTCAGCAGGACTAGCGGGACGGGAGATACGCAGTATTTT.

This sequence joins TRBV4-1 and TRBJ2-1, with D hard to call. There are 14 residues in the CDR3. The ends were cut back, 0 bases at V and 4 bases at J, with 7 bases in the middle. CDR1 is MGHRA, CDR2 YSYEKL, per germline. CDR3 nucleotide sequence: TGCGCCAGCAGCCAAGATACAAGTTACAATGAGCAGTTCTTC. Its translation is CASSQDTSYNEQFF.

The V and J genes are TRBV29-1 and TRBJ1-1; TRBD1 is a possible D gene (5 bases). Trimming took off 5 bases at V and 1 base at J, with 11 bases between the two ends. The germline V gene encodes CDR1 SQVTM and CDR2 ANQGSEA. The CDR3 consists of 13 residues. In DNA, the CDR3 is TGCAGCGTTTTGAGACAGTCGAACACTGAAGCTTTCTTT. It specifies CSVLRQSNTEAFF.

This clonotype was recorded a few times. The chain employs TRBV20-1 and TRBJ1-5; no definite D call. The germline V gene encodes CDR1 DFQATT and CDR2 SNEGSKA (reference sequence). The CDR3 length is 12 residues. V lost 3 bases and J lost 3, with 6 bases in between. In DNA form, the CDR3 reads TGCAGTGCTAGTCCCCCCAATCAGCCCCAGCATTTT. Residues: CSASPPNQPQHF.

V gene TRBV2 combines with J gene TRBJ2-7, with 7 bases aligning to TRBD1. The J segment lost 7 bases and the V segment lost 4 bases, leaving 7 bases of the junction unmatched. In germline, CDR1 is SNHLY, CDR2 FYNNEI. The CDR3 sequence is 13 residues long. The CDR3 here is CASSVTGIGEQYF. For the CDR3, the DNA is TGTGCCAGCAGTGTGACAGGGATAGGGGAGCAGTACTTC.

This clonotype was counted a single time. V usage is TRBV5-4 and J usage is TRBJ1-2; 8 positions agree with TRBD1. After removal of 4 bases from V and 0 bases from J, the junction contained 5 bases not matched to a gene. Germline-derived CDR1 and CDR2 are SGHNT and YYREEE (reference sequence). The CDR3 is 15 amino acids. CDR3 coding DNA: TGTGCCAGCAGCCCCGGGACAGGAGCTAACTATGGCTACACCTTC. Translating gives CASSPGTGANYGYTF.

Ten or more counts support this clonotype. The chain carries TRBV5-6 and TRBJ1-4, with a tentative D call TRBD1 (5 bases). The germline V and J ends were trimmed by 3 bases and 10 bases, with 16 bases remaining between them. The CDR3 extends over 14 amino acids. Germline V gene data show CDR1 as SGHDT and CDR2 as YYEEEE. The CDR3 loop is CASSSPRQPGKLFF. The CDR3 nucleotides are TGTGCCAGCAGCTCTCCCCGACAGCCGGGAAAACTGTTTTTT.

This clonotype was recorded a few times. The chain is built from TRBV4-1 and TRBJ2-1, with 13 bases aligning to TRBD2. Trimming took 4 bases from V and 8 from J; bases not matched to a gene: 5. In germline, CDR1 is MGHRA, CDR2 YSYEKL. The CDR3 runs to 15 residues. In DNA form, the CDR3 reads TGCGCCAGCAGCCGGACTAGCGGGAGCATATATGAGCAGTTCTTC. Translating it yields CASSRTSGSIYEQFF.

The chain is built from TRBV7-1 and TRBJ1-6; no clear D gene. TRBV7-1 is an ORF for which the function is uncertain. This CDR3 comprises 13 residues. The V and J ends lost 3 bases and 10 bases respectively, with 10 bases between them. The CDR3 loop reads CASSSNLRSPLHF. The CDR3 coding sequence is TGTGCCAGCAGCTCCAACCTCAGGTCACCCCTCCACTTT.

Only a few counts were recorded for this clonotype. The DNA for the CDR3 is TGTGCCAGCAGTAGGACTAGCAGCCAAGAGACCCAGTACTTC. Translated: CASSRTSSQETQYF. V is TRBV12-3 or TRBV12-4 and J is TRBJ2-5; 8 bases fit TRBD2. With V trimmed by 5 bases and J by 1 base, 3 bases remained unmatched. The CDR3 covers 14 residues.

This clonotype was counted many times. The chain uses TRBV20-1 and TRBJ2-7; TRBD1 agrees at 7 bases. The CDR3 is 13 amino acids. Unmatched junction bases numbered 4, after V lost 5 bases and J lost 0 bases. The germline V gene encodes CDR1 DFQATT and CDR2 SNEGSKA (reference sequence). CDR3 sequence: CSARGTASYEQYF. The DNA of the CDR3 is TGCAGTGCTCGAGGGACAGCCTCCTACGAGCAGTACTTC.

This clonotype appeared many times. V and J are TRBV20-1 and TRBJ2-3; D is uncertain. CDR3 size: 14 residues. V was pared by 0 bases and J by 3 bases, with 10 bases between. Germline V gene sequence: CDR1 DFQATT, CDR2 SNEGSKA (reference sequence). CDR3 protein: CSARDSARTDTQYF. DNA for the CDR3: TGCAGTGCTAGAGATTCGGCTCGGACAGATACGCAGTATTTT.

This clonotype has at least ten counts. The gene calls are TRBV20-1 and TRBJ2-1; D unresolved. Trimming removed 1 base at V and 9 bases at J, with 16 bases between. The CDR3 is made up of 14 amino acids. Germline CDR1 reads DFQATT; CDR2 reads SNEGSKA (reference sequence). DNA of the CDR3: TGCAGTGCTAGAGTCGCCCAAATAGGCGGTGAGCAGTTCTTC. As protein: CSARVAQIGGEQFF.

The gene calls are TRBV20-1 and TRBJ2-3, with 13 bases aligning to TRBD2. Germline CDR1 DFQATT, CDR2 SNEGSKA (reference sequence). This CDR3 is built from 15 residues. The CDR3 DNA reads TGCAGAAGCGTACCGGGACTAGCGGGACTAGATACGCAGTATTTT. Amino acid sequence: CRSVPGLAGLDTQYF.

This clonotype was counted at least ten times. The V gene is TRBV29-1, the J gene TRBJ2-7, with TRBD1 as a possible D gene (6 bases). The CDR3 is made up of 14 amino acids. Germline CDR1 and CDR2: SQVTM and ANQGSEA. Between the trimmed V and J ends, which lost 5 bases and 3 bases, there was a span of 17 bases. In DNA, the CDR3 is TGCAGCGTTCTTATAGGGACAATAATCTACGAGCAGTACTTC. Protein sequence: CSVLIGTIIYEQYF.

This clonotype occurred many times. The J gene is TRBJ1-1, the V gene TRBV5-1; D gene unclear. Germline values: CDR1 SGHRS, CDR2 YFSETQ. Trimming removed 1 base at V and 1 base at J, with 5 bases between. This CDR3 comprises 13 residues. CDR3 coding DNA: TGCGCCAGCAGCTTGACTTGGAACACTGAAGCTTTCTTT. The encoded protein is CASSLTWNTEAFF.

Ten or more counts support this clonotype. The chain has TRBV20-1 and TRBJ2-1; the D gene is possibly TRBD1 (5 bases). This CDR3 region has 12 residues. CDR1 and CDR2 (germline): DFQATT, SNEGSKA (reference sequence). V was trimmed by 4 bases and J by 8 bases, leaving 12 bases between them. The CDR3 loop reads CSAIGAGHEQFF. CDR3 nucleotides: TGCAGTGCTATTGGGGCAGGCCATGAGCAGTTCTTC.

V is TRBV5-1 and J is TRBJ2-7; D gene unclear. The length of the CDR3 is 15 residues. Germline loops: CDR1 SGHRS, CDR2 YFSETQ. With 0 bases removed from V and 1 base from J, the gap between germline ends came to 11 bases. CDR3 sequence reads: CASSLAFGGSYEQYF. CDR3 coding DNA: TGCGCCAGCAGCTTGGCTTTCGGCGGATCCTACGAGCAGTACTTC.

The chain joins TRBV6-1 to TRBJ2-3, with 8 bases fitting TRBD2. This CDR3 is built from 16 residues. Germline values: CDR1 MNHNS, CDR2 SASEGT. The V segment lost 6 bases and the J segment 1 base; nucleotides outside the gene matches: 9. CDR3 in amino acids: CASRDQPGLGTDTQYF. CDR3 sequence (DNA): TGTGCCAGCAGAGATCAGCCGGGACTAGGCACAGATACGCAGTATTTT.

This clonotype was detected a few times. The chain is built from TRBV20-1 and TRBJ1-1, with 11 bases lining up with TRBD1. Trimming at V came to 4 bases and at J to 1 base, leaving 2 bases not matched to a gene. The CDR3 has 14 amino acids. Looked up from germline, CDR1 is DFQATT and CDR2 is SNEGSKA (reference sequence). The CDR3, as DNA: TGCAGTGCTACGGACAGGGGGCCGAACACTGAAGCTTTCTTT. Translating it yields CSATDRGPNTEAFF.

The rearrangement joins TRBV7-2 to TRBJ2-7; D unclear. Germline CDR1 is SGHTA and CDR2 is FQGNSA. Trimming shortened V by 2 bases and J by 0 bases, and 14 bases separated the two germline ends. The CDR3 has 16 amino acids. This CDR3 is CASSLSQAGSSYEQYF. As DNA, the CDR3 is TGTGCCAGCAGCTTATCTCAGGCAGGTAGCTCCTACGAGCAGTACTTC.

J is TRBJ2-2 and V is TRBV10-2, with a possible D match to TRBD1 (6 bases). CDR3 length: 16 residues. CDR1 is WSHSY and CDR2 is SAAADI in the germline V gene. V shed 6 bases and J shed 0 bases, with 14 bases lying between them. CDR3 in amino acids: CASSRGGLANTGELFF. The CDR3 DNA is TGCGCCAGCAGCAGGGGCGGACTCGCGAACACCGGGGAGCTGTTTTTT.

This clonotype was found a few times. This chain uses TRBV15 with TRBJ2-3; D gene uncertain. The CDR3 is made up of 13 amino acids. The ends were cut back, 0 bases at V and 4 bases at J, with 5 bases in the middle. CDR1 and CDR2 (germline): LNHNV, YYDKDF (reference sequence). The CDR3 bases are TGTGCCACCAGCAGAGATCCCGCAGATACGCAGTATTTT. It specifies CATSRDPADTQYF.

This clonotype was picked up one time. V and J are TRBV6-5 and TRBJ1-2, with D possibly matching TRBD1 (6 bases). Per the germline V gene, CDR1 is MNHEY and CDR2 is SVGAGI. The CDR3 has 13 residues. The V end lost 6 bases, the J end lost 7 bases, and 15 bases lay between the germline ends. The CDR3 spells CASRLPGTIGYTF. The CDR3 nucleotides read TGTGCCAGCAGACTTCCCGGGACAATTGGCTACACCTTC.

The V and J genes are TRBV5-6 and TRBJ2-2; D gene uncertain. CDR3 length equals 13 residues. In germline, CDR1 is SGHDT, CDR2 YYEEEE. V was trimmed by 1 base and J by 4 bases, leaving 5 bases between them. The CDR3 here is CASSLLTTGELFF. The CDR3 bases are TGTGCCAGCAGCTTGCTAACCACCGGGGAGCTGTTTTTT.